The T cell receptor (beta chain) under discussion was sequenced for a study of cytomegalovirus exposure and HLA in healthy donors. About this clone: Its antigen is unknown.

Notes on the study in general: In a later analysis, TCR beta V- and J-gene trimming was associated with a missense DCLRE1C variant.

This CDR3 has 12 amino acids. Germline V gene data show CDR1 as SGHTA and CDR2 as FQGNSA. V lost 5 bases and J lost 11; bases outside the gene matches: 7. With 60 Vbeta and 13 Jbeta primers, the PCR was carried out. Profiling relied on immunoSEQ multiplex PCR, and the TCRdb table lists in-frame clones only, not all of them. The sample includes roughly 66,000 clones, roughly 79% seen only once; the top ten take 6% to 6.5%. Sequencing was performed on PBMCs. This chain joins TRBV7-2 and TRBJ1-1; 8 positions match TRBD1. The receptor was derived from a man aged 50 to 59 in good health and CMV-seronegative. This chain's CDR3 is CASSTYRGEAFF. CDR3 nucleotide sequence: TGTGCCAGCAGCACATACAGGGGGGAGGCTTTCTTT.